This entry is about one TCR beta chain. Its antigen is still unknown. The protocol was immunoSEQ multiplex PCR, while the TCRdb copy is restricted to in-frame clones and leaves out a portion. This sample yields 110,000 to 150,000 clones, of which about 90% are seen a single time; more than 3.5% belongs to the top ten. This sample was included in a study of T cell responses to AZD1222 COVID-19 vaccine. Across the whole study: Some second doses came at about 4 weeks and others at about 12 weeks; these were pooled. Study results and limitations: Two doses of AZD1222 preceded a rise in Spike-specific TCR breadth and depth. There were mostly white British donors and more females than males, and clonal diversity was possibly underestimated.

CDR1 and CDR2 from the germline V gene are MDHEN and SYDVKM. The CDR3 consists of 14 residues. V dropped 5 bases and J dropped 3; count of bases not matched to a gene: 6. This clonotype was sampled from an adult in good health. The source was peripheral blood, collected on day 0 of AZD1222 vaccination. The V gene is TRBV28, the J gene TRBJ2-5; TRBD1 aligns across 7 bases. CDR3 sequence reads: CASSATGVKETQYF. The CDR3 bases are TGTGCCAGCAGTGCTACAGGGGTGAAAGAGACCCAGTACTTC.